The 27 T cell receptor beta chains below were found in one sample sequenced in a study of OX40 agonist ivuxolimab in advanced cancers. Clones were sequenced by immunoSEQ multiplex PCR, and TCRdb holds only the in-frame ones, with some missing. The sample includes tens of thousands of clones, about 85% seen only once; the top ten take about 20%. The input for sequencing was CD4+ or CD8+ T cells sorted from blood, taken in a trial of the OX40 agonist ivuxolimab. Receptors originate from an adult with an advanced solid tumor such as melanoma, head and neck, liver or kidney cancer.

The chain uses TRBV5-1 and TRBJ1-1; D not resolved. Trimming removed 0 bases at V and 1 base at J, with 4 bases between. The CDR3 sequence is 13 residues long. Per the germline V gene, CDR1 is SGHRS and CDR2 is YFSETQ. In nucleotides, the CDR3 is TGCGCCAGCAGCTTGGCAGAGAACACTGAAGCTTTCTTT. This sequence encodes CASSLAENTEAFF.

V gene TRBV13 combines with J gene TRBJ2-1, with D uncertain. The V end lost 0 bases, the J end lost 13 bases, and 7 bases lay between the germline ends. Germline CDR1 reads PRHDT; CDR2 reads FYEKMQ (reference sequence). This CDR3 is built from 11 residues. The CDR3 coding sequence is TGTGCCAGCAGCTTAGGACCTGATCAGTTCTTC. Protein sequence: CASSLGPDQFF. The whole variable domain, filled in from reference TRBV13 and TRBJ2-1, reads AAGVIQSPRHLIKEKRETATLKCYPIPRHDTVYWYQQGPGQDPQFLISFYEKMQSDKGSIPDRFSAQQFSDYHSELNMSSLELGDSALYFCASSLGPDQFFGPGTRLTVL.

The chain couples TRBV7-6 to TRBJ1-2, with D possibly TRBD1 on 6 matching bases. The CDR3 extends over 13 amino acids. Per the germline V gene, CDR1 is SGHVS and CDR2 is FNYEAQ. Trimming removed 6 bases from V and 8 bases from J, with 16 bases in between. CDR3: CASSASRGEGYTF. The CDR3 DNA reads as TGTGCCAGCAGTGCTTCCAGGGGCGAAGGCTACACCTTC.

This clone came up once. The chain links TRBV9 to TRBJ2-1, with TRBD1 matching over 11 bases. Trimming took 4 bases from V and 7 from J; bases not matched to a gene: 7. CDR1 and CDR2 (germline): SGDLS, YYNGEE. The CDR3 totals 15 residues. The DNA for the CDR3 is TGTGCCAGCAGCTCCATGGACAGGGGGCAAAATGAGCAGTTCTTC. It encodes CASSSMDRGQNEQFF.

The gene calls are TRBV7-8 and TRBJ1-1; 7 bases agree with TRBD1. The CDR3 loop spans 16 amino acids. J gave up 3 bases and V 0 bases, and 7 bases lay outside the gene matches. Germline CDR1 and CDR2: SGHVS and FQNEAQ. The CDR3 DNA sequence: TGTGCCAGCAGCTTAGCGACAGGGCTTGGGGACACTGAAGCTTTCTTT. This encodes CASSLATGLGDTEAFF.

The chain combines TRBV4-3 with TRBJ2-6; D uncertain. The CDR3 extends over 17 amino acids. Trimming removed 0 bases from V and 0 bases from J, with 9 bases in between. Germline V gene lookup returns CDR1 LGHNA and CDR2 YSLEER. The CDR3 here is CASSQEWILSGANVLTF. The CDR3 DNA sequence: TGCGCCAGCAGCCAAGAATGGATTCTCTCTGGGGCCAACGTCCTGACTTTC.

The V and J genes are TRBV6-5 and TRBJ1-1; a weak D match, TRBD1 (5 bases). Germline-derived CDR1 and CDR2 are MNHEY and SVGAGI. This CDR3 region has 15 residues. Trimming pared 0 bases from V and 4 bases from J, leaving 12 bases between. The CDR3 is CASSYSRGQGTEAFF. The CDR3, as DNA: TGTGCCAGCAGTTACTCAAGGGGCCAGGGCACTGAAGCTTTCTTT.

This chain uses TRBV7-9 with TRBJ1-1; tentative D call: TRBD1 (6 bases). Trimming shortened V by 0 bases and J by 0 bases, and 14 bases separated the two germline ends. Per germline, CDR1 SEHNR and CDR2 FQNEAQ (reference sequence). The CDR3 loop spans 17 amino acids. The DNA of the CDR3 is TGTGCCAGCAGCTTAGCGCCGAGACAGGTCCTGAACACTGAAGCTTTCTTT. It specifies CASSLAPRQVLNTEAFF.

This sequence joins TRBV27 and TRBJ2-6; a possible D gene is TRBD1 (5 bases). With 0 bases removed from V and 2 bases from J, the gap between germline ends came to 8 bases. Germline loops: CDR1 MNHEY, CDR2 SMNVEV (reference sequence). This CDR3 is 16 amino acids long. CDR3 region: CASSLSQGAGANVLTF. The CDR3 region has the DNA TGTGCCAGCAGTTTATCACAAGGGGCTGGGGCCAACGTCCTGACTTTC.

The chain recombines TRBV6-5 with TRBJ1-6, with D perhaps TRBD1 (6 bases). The length of the CDR3 is 15 residues. Trimming removed 0 bases from V and 7 bases from J, with 10 bases in between. Germline CDR1 MNHEY, CDR2 SVGAGI. Here the CDR3 DNA reads TGTGCCAGCAGTTACTCGGCAGGGGTAAATTCACCCCTCCACTTT. This sequence encodes CASSYSAGVNSPLHF.

This chain joins TRBV7-3 and TRBJ2-2; a possible D gene is TRBD2 (5 bases). Trimming stripped 5 bases from V and 5 bases from J, with 12 bases between. The germline V gene encodes CDR1 SGHTA and CDR2 FQGTGA. The CDR3 sequence is 14 residues long. The CDR3 DNA is TGTGCCAGCAGCCCATCGCCGGGGACCGGGGAGCTGTTTTTT. Translation: CASSPSPGTGELFF.

The table lists this clone with a count of one. J is TRBJ2-7 and V is TRBV6-6; D tentatively fits TRBD1 or TRBD2 (5 bases each). There are 13 residues in the CDR3. Germline values: CDR1 MNHNY, CDR2 SVGAGI (reference sequence). V shed 5 bases and J shed 3 bases, with 11 bases lying between them. CDR3 region: CASSTGALYEQYF. In DNA form, the CDR3 reads TGTGCCAGCAGTACCGGGGCCCTCTACGAGCAGTACTTC.

For this clone: One junction end disagrees with the germline gene, perhaps due to a read error. The chain links TRBV28 to TRBJ2-5; D gene ambiguous. From germline, CDR1 is MDHEN and CDR2 SYDVKM. This CDR3 contains 11 residues. CDR3 amino acids: CAGSLGETQYF. CDR3 coding DNA: TGTGCCGGCAGTTTAGGAGAGACCCAGTACTTC.

The chain carries TRBV6-5 and TRBJ1-2, with a possible D match to TRBD1 (5 bases). Germline CDR1 and CDR2: MNHEY and SVGAGI. This CDR3 spans 14 amino acids. The V and J ends lost 2 bases and 5 bases respectively, with 12 bases between them. In DNA, the CDR3 is TGTGCCAGCAGTTACGGGGACGCACCTTATGGCTACACCTTC. Translation gives CASSYGDAPYGYTF.

This CDR3 is CASSAGTDEETQYF. For the CDR3, the DNA is TGTGCCAGTAGTGCCGGGACAGATGAAGAGACCCAGTACTTC. The chain carries TRBV19 and TRBJ2-5, with 7 bases aligning to TRBD1. The CDR3 is made up of 14 amino acids. Trimming took 5 bases from V and 3 from J; bases not matched to a gene: 6. Germline values: CDR1 LNHDA, CDR2 SQIVND (reference sequence).

Ten or more counts support this clone. The chain joins TRBV27 to TRBJ2-2; TRBD2 is a possible D gene (7 bases). Trimming cost V 5 bases and J 4 bases, with 11 bases left between them. Germline CDR1 MNHEY, CDR2 SMNVEV (reference sequence). This CDR3 comprises 14 residues. CDR3 amino acids: CASSVGGPTGELFF. DNA of the CDR3: TGTGCCAGCAGTGTCGGGGGGCCCACCGGGGAGCTGTTTTTT.

This clone was counted once. The genes are TRBV4-2 and TRBJ2-1; perhaps TRBD2 as D (6 bases). The CDR3 contains 19 residues. CDR1 and CDR2 from the germline V gene are LGHNA and YNFKEQ. Between the trimmed V and J ends, which lost 0 bases and 0 bases, there was a span of 18 bases. The DNA of the CDR3 is TGTGCCAGCAGCCAAGAGGGGCCCGGGAGCTATAGCTCCTACAATGAGCAGTTCTTC. Residues: CASSQEGPGSYSSYNEQFF.

The chain couples TRBV7-3 to TRBJ2-1; perhaps TRBD1 as D (5 bases). The CDR3 spans 15 residues. The V gene's germline CDR1 is SGHTA and CDR2 FQGTGA. V lost 5 bases to trimming and J lost 4 bases, with 15 bases between them. In nucleotides, the CDR3 is TGTGCCAGCAGCCCGCTCCAGGGTGTTTACAATGAGCAGTTCTTC. Amino acid sequence: CASSPLQGVYNEQFF.

This rearrangement joins TRBV19 to TRBJ2-2; D is ambiguous. Looked up from germline, CDR1 is LNHDA and CDR2 is SQIVND (reference sequence). The CDR3 has 13 amino acids. Trimming removed 6 bases from V and 1 base from J, with 6 bases in between. CDR3 in DNA: TGTGCCAGTAGCCCAAGGAACACCGGGGAGCTGTTTTTT. It codes for CASSPRNTGELFF.

Turning to this clone: Within the sample, other DNA sequences also encode this same CDR3. This chain links TRBV9 with TRBJ2-3, with D maybe TRBD1 (6 bases). V gave up 0 bases and J gave up 0 bases, with 8 bases separating them. The CDR3 covers 15 residues. Germline assignment: CDR1 SGDLS and CDR2 YYNGEE. The CDR3 loop is CASSVGQASTDTQYF. The CDR3 nucleotides read TGTGCCAGCAGCGTAGGACAGGCAAGCACAGATACGCAGTATTTT.

The rearrangement joins TRBV27 to TRBJ1-5; perhaps TRBD1 as D (5 bases). The CDR3 loop spans 14 amino acids. Germline V gives CDR1 MNHEY, CDR2 SMNVEV (reference sequence). Trimming removed 0 bases from V and 9 bases from J, with 12 bases in between. CDR3 region: CASSLSAGRGPQHF. Here the CDR3 DNA reads TGTGCCAGCAGTTTATCGGCAGGGCGTGGGCCCCAGCATTTT.

This clone was detected only a few times. The chain has TRBV5-1 and TRBJ1-2; TRBD1 is a possible D gene (6 bases). The germline CDR1 and CDR2 sequences are SGHRS and YFSETQ. V was cut by 4 bases and J by 4 bases, with 17 bases left in between. The CDR3 runs to 15 residues. The CDR3 DNA reads as TGCGCCAGCAGCGGGGACACTCAATGGGCCTATGGCTACACCTTC. This translates into CASSGDTQWAYGYTF.

This rearrangement joins TRBV6-5 to TRBJ1-3; the D is unclear. Germline V CDR1 and CDR2: MNHEY, SVGAGI. Trimming shortened V by 6 bases and J by 0 bases, and 12 bases separated the two germline ends. The CDR3 loop spans 15 amino acids. CDR3 protein: CASSTDLDSGNTIYF. In nucleotides, the CDR3 is TGTGCCAGCAGCACCGACCTAGACTCTGGAAACACCATATATTTT.

The chain carries TRBV11-2 and TRBJ2-5; no definite D call. The V end lost 3 bases, the J end lost 2 bases, and 10 bases lay between the germline ends. Germline CDR1 is SGHAT and CDR2 is FQNNGV. The CDR3 has 14 amino acids. The CDR3 coding sequence is TGTGCCAGCAGCTTGGGCGACGGACAAGAGACCCAGTACTTC. Residues: CASSLGDGQETQYF.

The chain recombines TRBV9 with TRBJ2-7; D might be TRBD1 (6 bases). The germline V gene has CDR1 SGDLS and CDR2 YYNGEE. The length of the CDR3 is 13 residues. Trimming took 4 bases from V and 0 from J, leaving 8 bases between them. CDR3 sequence reads: CASSPGVSYEQYF. The CDR3 nucleotides read TGTGCCAGCAGCCCAGGGGTCTCCTACGAGCAGTACTTC.

The sample holds one count of this clone. The chain has TRBV27 and TRBJ2-5, with D uncertain. The CDR3 totals 16 residues. Trimming cost V 0 bases and J 5 bases, with 16 bases left between them. Germline lookup yields CDR1 MNHEY and CDR2 SMNVEV (reference sequence). The CDR3 region has the DNA TGTGCCAGCAGTTTATCGTTGGGTGGTCCGGTGGAGACCCAGTACTTC. Protein product: CASSLSLGGPVETQYF.

V is TRBV2 and J is TRBJ2-3; 7 bases match TRBD2. The CDR3 totals 14 residues. J was trimmed by 5 bases and V by 7 bases; bases with no gene match: 9. Looked up from germline, CDR1 is SNHLY and CDR2 is FYNNEI. The CDR3 here is CASKIRAGEDTQYF. The CDR3 bases are TGTGCCAGCAAAATAAGGGCGGGAGAAGATACGCAGTATTTT.